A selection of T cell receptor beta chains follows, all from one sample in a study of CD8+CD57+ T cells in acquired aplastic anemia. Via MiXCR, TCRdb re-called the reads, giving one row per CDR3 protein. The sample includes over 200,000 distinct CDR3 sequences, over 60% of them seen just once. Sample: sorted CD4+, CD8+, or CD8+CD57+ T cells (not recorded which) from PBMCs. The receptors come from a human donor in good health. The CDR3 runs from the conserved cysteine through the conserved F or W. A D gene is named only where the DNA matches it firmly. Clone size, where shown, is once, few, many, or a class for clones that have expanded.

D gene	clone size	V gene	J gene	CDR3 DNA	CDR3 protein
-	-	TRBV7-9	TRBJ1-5	TGTGCCAGCAGCTTAGCGTTGGGCAATCAGCCCCAGCATTTT	CASSLALGNQPQHF
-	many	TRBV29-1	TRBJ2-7	TGCAGCGTTGTCGTGGGGGGCTCGTACGAGCAGTACTTC	CSVVVGGSYEQYF
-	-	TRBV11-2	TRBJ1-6	TGTGCCAGCAGCTTAGACGGGGGTAATTCACCCCTCCACTTT	CASSLDGGNSPLHF
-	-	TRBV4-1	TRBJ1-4	TGCGCCAGCAGCCAAGAAGCAGGGGCCGAAAAACTGTTTTTT	CASSQEAGAEKLFF
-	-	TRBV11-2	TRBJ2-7	TGTGCCAGCGGCCTTGACAGCTACGAGCGGTACTTC	CASGLDSYERYF
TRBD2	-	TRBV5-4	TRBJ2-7	TGTGCCAGCAGCGGCGGGAGCAGGCCCTACGAGCAGTACTTC	CASSGGSRPYEQYF
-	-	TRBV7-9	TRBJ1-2	TGTGCCAGCAGCTTAGGGCTGTCTAACTATGGCTACACCTTC	CASSLGLSNYGYTF
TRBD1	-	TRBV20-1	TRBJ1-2	TGCAGTGCCCATGGGACAGGCGGCTACACCTTC	CSAHGTGGYTF
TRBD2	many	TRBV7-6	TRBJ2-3	TGTGCCAGCAGCGTCCCCGGGACTAGTAGCACAGATACGCAGTATTTT	CASSVPGTSSTDTQYF
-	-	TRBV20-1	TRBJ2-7	TGCAGTGCCCCTGGGGGCGGCGAGCAGTACTTC	CSAPGGGEQYF
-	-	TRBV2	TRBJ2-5	TGTGCCAGCAGTGAGGGGGTTTGGGGAATCAAAGAGACCCAGTACTTC	CASSEGVWGIKETQYF
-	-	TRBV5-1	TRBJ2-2	TGCGCCAGCAGCTTGGATGGGGGCAGGGGAATCGCCGGGGAGCTGTTTTTT	CASSLDGGRGIAGELFF
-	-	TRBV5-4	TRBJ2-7	TGTGCCAGCAGCTTGGTTGCTGGCGTCGGGCAGTACTTC	CASSLVAGVGQYF
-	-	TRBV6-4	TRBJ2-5	TGTGCCAGCAGTCGCTTCCGATCAGGGTGGAAACAAGAGACCCAGTACTTC	CASSRFRSGWKQETQYF
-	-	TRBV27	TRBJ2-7	TGTGCCAGCAGTTTAACGGCGGCAGGGGTTTCGGACGAGCGGTACTTC	CASSLTAAGVSDERYF
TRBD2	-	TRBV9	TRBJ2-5	TGTGCCAGCAGCATTAGCGGGAGTACTGAGACCCAGTACTTC	CASSISGSTETQYF
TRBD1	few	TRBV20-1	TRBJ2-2	TGCAGTGCTGGACAGGAGGAGAACACCGGGGAGCTGTTTTTT	CSAGQEENTGELFF
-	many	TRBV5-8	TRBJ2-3	TGTGCCAGCAGCTTAGGCGACACAGATACGCAGTATTTT	CASSLGDTDTQYF
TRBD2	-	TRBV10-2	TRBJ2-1	TGCGCCAGCACCATAGCGGGGGGGCAGAATGAGCAGTTCTTC	CASTIAGGQNEQFF
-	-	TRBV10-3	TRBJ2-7	TGTGCCATCAGCTTTTCCTACGAGCAGTACTTC	CAISFSYEQYF
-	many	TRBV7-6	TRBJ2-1	TGTGCCAGCAGCCAAAGCATGGACCAAGACAATGAGCAGTTCTTC	CASSQSMDQDNEQFF
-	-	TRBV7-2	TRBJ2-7	TGTGCCAGCAGCTTCGGGGATCCAGAGCAGTACTTC	CASSFGDPEQYF
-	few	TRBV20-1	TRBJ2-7	TGCAGTGCTACGACTACATACGAGCAGTACTTC	CSATTTYEQYF
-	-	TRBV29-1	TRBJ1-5	TGCAGCGTTGCAGGGGCTAGCAATCAGCCCCAGCATTTT	CSVAGASNQPQHF
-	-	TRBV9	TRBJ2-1	TGTGCCAGCAGCGCCAAACTCCAGGGAGGCTCTCGTGGTGAGCAGTTCTTC	CASSAKLQGGSRGEQFF
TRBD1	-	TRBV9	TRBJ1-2	TGTGCCAGCAGGACAAACCCAGGGGGGCCCCTAGGCTACACCTTC	CASRTNPGGPLGYTF
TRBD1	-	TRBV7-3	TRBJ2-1	TGTGCCAGCAGCGCCAAACAGGGGGGCTTTGAGCAGTTCTTC	CASSAKQGGFEQFF
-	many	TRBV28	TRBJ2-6	TGTGCCAGCAGTTCAATCAGGGGAGTTGGGGCCAACGTCCTGACTTTC	CASSSIRGVGANVLTF
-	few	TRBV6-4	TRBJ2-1	TGTGCCAGCAGTGTATGGACTGGCTACAATGAGCAGTTCTTC	CASSVWTGYNEQFF
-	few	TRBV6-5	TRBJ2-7	TGTGCCAGCACCCAGGGGGGACAGACCTACGAGCAGTACTTC	CASTQGGQTYEQYF
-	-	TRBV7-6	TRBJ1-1	TGTGCCAGCAGCCGAGGAGCGCAGGGAGGAAACGAAGCTTTCTTT	CASSRGAQGGNEAFF
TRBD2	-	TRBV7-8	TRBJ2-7	TGTGCCAGCAGCCCCGAACCGGGACTAGCGGGGGGGCCGGTCATCTTCGAGCAGTACTTC	CASSPEPGLAGGPVIFEQYF
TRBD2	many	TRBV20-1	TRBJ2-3	TGCAGTGCTACGGCGGGAGGCCTCACAGATACGCAGTATTTT	CSATAGGLTDTQYF
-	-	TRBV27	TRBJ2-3	TGTGCCAGCAGTGAAGGGACCCACTATCCAACAGATACGCAGTATTTT	CASSEGTHYPTDTQYF
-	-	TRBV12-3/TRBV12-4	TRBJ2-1	TGTGCCAGTCTTGGTAGTGAGCAGTTCTTC	CASLGSEQFF
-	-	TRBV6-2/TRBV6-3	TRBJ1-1	TGTGCCAGCAGTTGCTCGGACACTGAAGCTTTCTTT	CASSCSDTEAFF
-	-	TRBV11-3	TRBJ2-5	TGTGCCAGCGGCCAGAGGGGGGGAGAGACCCAGTACTTC	CASGQRGGETQYF
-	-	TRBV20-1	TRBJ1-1	TGCAGTGCTAGAGACGACCCTGAAGCTTTCTTT	CSARDDPEAFF
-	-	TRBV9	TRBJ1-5	TGTGCCAGCAGCGTAGGAGAGGTCCACGAGCATTTT	CASSVGEVHEHF
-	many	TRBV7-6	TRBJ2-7	TGTGCCAGCAGCTTAGAAACGCGCGGCAGCCAATACTACGAGCAGTACTTC	CASSLETRGSQYYEQYF
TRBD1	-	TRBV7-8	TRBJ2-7	TGTGCCAGCAGCTTAGTTGGGACAGCCGATCAGTACTTC	CASSLVGTADQYF